This T cell receptor (beta chain) was recovered during a study of HIV-infected patients and healthy controls. Study details: CD8 counts did not change consistently during early therapy; the CD4:CD8 ratio climbed slightly.

This clonotype was seen repeatedly, ten times or more. All unsorted peripheral T cells were captured because whole blood was used without fractionation. cDNA was made from approximately 0.55 ug RNA using alpha and beta constant primers. Alpha and beta chain libraries were made separately by chain-specific third strand synthesis with multiplexing indices. TCRdb called the 5' RACE reads again in MiXCR, with one record for every CDR3 protein. This table holds about 7,600 distinct CDR3 sequences, approximately 11% found once. The CDR3 contains 15 residues. V was clipped by 0 bases and J by 4 bases; unmatched bases: 6. In germline, CDR1 is DFQATT, CDR2 SNEGSKA (reference sequence).

The specimen was blood, collected before antiretroviral therapy. The sequence was obtained from an adult with HIV infection. The chain is built from TRBV20-1 and TRBJ1-1, with 9 positions matching TRBD1. Here the CDR3 DNA reads TGCAGTGCTAGAGACCAGGGACAGGGTGGCACTGAAGCTTTCTTT. It codes for CSARDQGQGGTEAFF.